This T cell receptor beta chain derives from a study of blood T cell repertoires in COVID-19. The V end lost 5 bases, the J end lost 8 bases, and 19 bases lay between the germline ends. This CDR3 is 15 amino acids long. The germline CDR1 and CDR2 sequences are SGHAT and FQNNGV. Assay: immunoSEQ multiplex PCR; the TCRdb copy retains only in-frame clones and omits some. The sample yields 250,000 to 350,000 clones, over 75% seen once. This chain joins TRBV11-2 and TRBJ2-1, with D tentatively TRBD1 (5 bases). Material: peripheral blood. The source is a woman aged 25 to 45 with COVID-19, enrolled during active disease. The CDR3 loop reads CASSPTWTRVDEQFF. The CDR3, as DNA: TGTGCCAGCAGCCCCACTTGGACAAGAGTGGATGAGCAGTTCTTC.